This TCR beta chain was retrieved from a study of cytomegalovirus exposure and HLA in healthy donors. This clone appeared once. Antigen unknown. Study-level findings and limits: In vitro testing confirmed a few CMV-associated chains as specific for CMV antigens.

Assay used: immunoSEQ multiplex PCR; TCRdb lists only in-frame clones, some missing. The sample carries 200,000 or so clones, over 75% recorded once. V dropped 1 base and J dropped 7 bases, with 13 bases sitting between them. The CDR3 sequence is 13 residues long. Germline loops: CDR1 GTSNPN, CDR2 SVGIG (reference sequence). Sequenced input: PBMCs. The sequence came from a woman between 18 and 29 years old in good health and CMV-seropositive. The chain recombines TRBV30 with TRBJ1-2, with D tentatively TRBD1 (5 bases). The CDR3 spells CAWSETYQGGYTF. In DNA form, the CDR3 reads TGTGCCTGGAGTGAGACATACCAGGGTGGCTACACCTTC.